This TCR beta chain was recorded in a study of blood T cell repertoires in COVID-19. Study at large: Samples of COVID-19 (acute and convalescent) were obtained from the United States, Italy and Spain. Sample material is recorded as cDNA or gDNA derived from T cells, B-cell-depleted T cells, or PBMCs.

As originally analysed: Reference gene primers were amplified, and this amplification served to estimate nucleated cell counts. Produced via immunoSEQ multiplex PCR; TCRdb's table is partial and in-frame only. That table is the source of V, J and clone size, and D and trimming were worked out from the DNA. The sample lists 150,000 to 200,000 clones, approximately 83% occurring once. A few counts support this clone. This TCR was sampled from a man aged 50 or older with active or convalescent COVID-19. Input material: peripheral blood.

The CDR3 nucleotides are TGTGCCACCAGTGGGGAGACAGGGAGTCAGCCCCAGCATTTT. As protein: CATSGETGSQPQHF. The chain joins TRBV24-1 to TRBJ1-5; 7 nucleotides match TRBD1. CDR1 is KGHDR and CDR2 is SFDVKD in the germline V gene. Trimming cost V 5 bases and J 6 bases; bases outside gene matches: 6. The CDR3 is 14 amino acids.